The T cell receptor beta chain under discussion was sequenced for a study of T cell repertoires in cytomegalovirus infection. Via MiXCR, TCRdb re-called the reads, giving one row per CDR3 protein. The sample comprises about 500,000 distinct CDR3 sequences, around 30% of which are singletons, and 17% rests with the top ten. Details on this clonotype: What it recognizes is unknown.

The CDR3 covers 14 residues. Trimming cost V 0 bases and J 7 bases, with 10 bases left between them. Germline CDR1 reads MNHEY; CDR2 reads SVGEGT. The gene calls are TRBV6-2 or TRBV6-3 and TRBJ2-1, with unresolved D. Here the sequenced sample was cultured PBMCs, taken from culture after CMV antigen stimulation. This TCR was sampled from a human donor in good health (CMV status not recorded). Some clones in this sample may be carry-over from other donors' samples. The CDR3 nucleotides read TGTGCCAGCAGTTACTCGAAGCCCCTAAATGAGCAGTTCTTC. This encodes CASSYSKPLNEQFF.